The rows below give T cell receptor beta chains drawn from one sample of a study of T cell responses to AZD1222 COVID-19 vaccine. Measured with immunoSEQ multiplex PCR; TCRdb has only the in-frame clones, and not every one. The data show 85,000 to 130,000 clones, about 89% seen once. This specimen was peripheral blood, taken on day 0 of AZD1222 vaccination. Receptors originate from an adult in good health. Both conserved end residues are part of each CDR3. D genes are given only for firm matches. For some rows the clone size is stated as once, few or many, or as a class when expanded; others skip it.

>TRBJ1-5|TRBV2|15|-|-
TGTGCCAGCAGTGAAAGAGGCAGGGTCGGGCAGCCCCAGCATTTT
CASSERGRVGQPQHF
>TRBJ1-2|TRBV5-6|12|-|-
TGTGCCAGCAGCATTACAGGGTATGGCTACACCTTC
CASSITGYGYTF
>TRBJ2-1|TRBV5-1|16|-|TRBD2
TGCGCCAGCAGGTACCGGGACATAGCGGGAGACAATGAGCAGTTCTTC
CASRYRDIAGDNEQFF
>TRBJ1-2|TRBV19|12|-|-
TGTGCCAGTAGTAGGGGACCATATGGCTACACCTTC
CASSRGPYGYTF
>TRBJ1-1|TRBV30|13|once|TRBD1
TGTGCCTGGATGGACAGGGTGAACACTGAAGCTTTCTTT
CAWMDRVNTEAFF
>TRBJ1-1|TRBV29-1|13|-|-
TGCAGCACTTGCGCGGGGTACGGGACTGAAGCTTTCTTT
CSTCAGYGTEAFF
>TRBJ2-3|TRBV7-6|12|-|-
TGTGCCAGCAGCTTATTGGGAGATACGCAGTATTTT
CASSLLGDTQYF
>TRBJ1-2|TRBV9|15|-|TRBD1
TGTGCCAGCAGCGTAGGAACAGGGGGCGACTATGGCTACACCTTC
CASSVGTGGDYGYTF
>TRBJ1-3|TRBV12-3/TRBV12-4|13|-|-
TGTGCCAGTACTAGGGGAACAGGAAACACCATATATTTT
CASTRGTGNTIYF
>TRBJ1-6|TRBV14|15|-|-
TGTGCCAGCAGCCAAGATTATGGCAATAATTCACCCCTCCACTTT
CASSQDYGNNSPLHF
>TRBJ1-2|TRBV3-1/TRBV3-2|12|once|-
TGTGCCAGCAGCCGAACCCAGGGGATCTACACCTTC
CASSRTQGIYTF
>TRBJ1-6|TRBV13|13|-|-
TGTGCCAGCAGCCCCGGGACTTATTCACCCCTCCACTTT
CASSPGTYSPLHF
>TRBJ2-7|TRBV7-6|13|few|-
TGTGCCAGCAGCTTAGCTTTTTCGGACGAGCAGTACTTC
CASSLAFSDEQYF
>TRBJ2-7|TRBV30|11|-|-
TGTGCCTGGAGTGCTGGGCTCGAGCAGTACTTC
CAWSAGLEQYF
>TRBJ1-6|TRBV25-1|13|-|-
TGTGCCAGCAGTTGGGGTCATAATTCACCCCTCCACTTT
CASSWGHNSPLHF
>TRBJ2-1|TRBV5-1|16|-|-
TGCGCCAGCAGCTTGGGGGGGGTCCCCCTCTACAATGAGCAGTTCTTC
CASSLGGVPLYNEQFF
>TRBJ1-2|TRBV27|13|-|-
TGTGCCAGCAGTTCGGTTACTAACTATGGCTACACCTTC
CASSSVTNYGYTF
>TRBJ1-1|TRBV11-3|15|-|-
TGTGCCAGCAGCATCCAAAAAGGGGGGCAGGACGAAGCTTTCTTT
CASSIQKGGQDEAFF
>TRBJ2-7|TRBV25-1|15|-|TRBD2
TGTGCCAGCAGTGAGTTAGCGGGAGAGCGTAAGGAGCAGTACTTC
CASSELAGERKEQYF
>TRBJ2-1|TRBV21-1|15|-|-
TGTGCCATATCGGACAGTATAAGCTCCTACAATGAGCAGTTCTTC
CAISDSISSYNEQFF
>TRBJ1-1|TRBV7-9|16|few|TRBD1
TGTGCCAGCAGCCCCTGGGTGGACAGGGCTTACTCTGAAGCTTTCTTT
CASSPWVDRAYSEAFF
>TRBJ1-2|TRBV28|16|once|-
TGTGCCAGCAACATAATAGGAGGTTCCCTCGCAGGAGGCTACACCTTC
CASNIIGGSLAGGYTF
>TRBJ1-4|TRBV11-3|16|-|-
TGTGCCAGCAGCCCCCATTCGGGGGTAGCTAATGAAAAACTGTTTTTT
CASSPHSGVANEKLFF